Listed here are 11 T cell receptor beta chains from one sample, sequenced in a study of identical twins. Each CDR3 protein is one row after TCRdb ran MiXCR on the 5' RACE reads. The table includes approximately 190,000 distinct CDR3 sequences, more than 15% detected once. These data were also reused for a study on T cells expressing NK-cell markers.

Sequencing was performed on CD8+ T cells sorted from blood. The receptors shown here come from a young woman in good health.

The CDR3 reads CASSMAWGSRYEQYF. The CDR3 DNA sequence: TGTGCCAGTAGTATGGCTTGGGGGAGCCGGTACGAGCAGTACTTC. V usage is TRBV19 and J usage is TRBJ2-7, with D perhaps being TRBD1 or TRBD2 (5 bases each). There are 15 residues in the CDR3. Trimming cost V 3 bases and J 4 bases, with 16 bases left between them. Germline CDR1 LNHDA, CDR2 SQIVND (reference sequence).

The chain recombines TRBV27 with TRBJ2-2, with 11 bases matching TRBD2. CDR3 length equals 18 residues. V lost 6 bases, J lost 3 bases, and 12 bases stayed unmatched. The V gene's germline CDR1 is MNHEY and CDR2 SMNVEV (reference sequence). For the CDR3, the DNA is TGTGCCAGCAGCCCCCTCGCGGCTAGCGGGGGGTACACCGGGGAGCTGTTTTTT. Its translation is CASSPLAASGGYTGELFF.

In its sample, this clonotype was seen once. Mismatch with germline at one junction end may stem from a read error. The CDR3 bases are TGCAGTGCTAGACCCCTGACGGACCACACTGAAGATTTCTTT. Translated: CSARPLTDHTEDFF. The rearrangement joins TRBV20-1 to TRBJ1-1; D unclear. CDR1 and CDR2 (germline): DFQATT, SNEGSKA (reference sequence). The CDR3 consists of 14 residues.

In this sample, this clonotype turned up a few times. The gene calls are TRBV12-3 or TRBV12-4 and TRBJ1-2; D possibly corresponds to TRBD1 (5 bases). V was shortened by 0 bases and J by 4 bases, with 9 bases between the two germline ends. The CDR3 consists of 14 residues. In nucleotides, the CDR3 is TGTGCCAGCAGTTTAGCGCTGGGGGGCTATGGCTACACCTTC. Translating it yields CASSLALGGYGYTF.

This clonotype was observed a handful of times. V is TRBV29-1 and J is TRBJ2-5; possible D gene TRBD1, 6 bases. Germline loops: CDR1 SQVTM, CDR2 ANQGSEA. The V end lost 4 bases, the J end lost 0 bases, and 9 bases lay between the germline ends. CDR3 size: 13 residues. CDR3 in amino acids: CSVVGGHQETQYF. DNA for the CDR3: TGCAGCGTTGTTGGGGGCCACCAAGAGACCCAGTACTTC.

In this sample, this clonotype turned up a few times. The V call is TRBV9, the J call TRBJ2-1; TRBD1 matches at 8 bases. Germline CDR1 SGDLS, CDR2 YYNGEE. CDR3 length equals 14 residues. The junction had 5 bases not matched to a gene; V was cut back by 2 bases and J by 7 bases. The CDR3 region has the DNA TGTGCCAGCAGCGTTAACAGGGGGGAAAATGAGCAGTTCTTC. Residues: CASSVNRGENEQFF.

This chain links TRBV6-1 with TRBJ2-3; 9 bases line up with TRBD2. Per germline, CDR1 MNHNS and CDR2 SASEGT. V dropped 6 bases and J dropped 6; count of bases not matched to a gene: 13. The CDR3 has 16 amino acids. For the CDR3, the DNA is TGTGCCAGCAGGATCACCCGGGGACTAGCTGGTGATACGCAGTATTTT. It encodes CASRITRGLAGDTQYF.

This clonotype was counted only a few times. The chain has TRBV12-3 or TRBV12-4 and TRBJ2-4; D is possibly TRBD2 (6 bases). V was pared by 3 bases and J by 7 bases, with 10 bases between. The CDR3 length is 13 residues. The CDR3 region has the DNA TGTGCCAGCAGTTTTGGCCGGGGGAACATTCAGTACTTC. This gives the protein CASSFGRGNIQYF.

CDR3 region: CASSQAWGHSYEQYF. CDR3 nucleotide sequence: TGCGCCAGCAGCCAAGCGTGGGGGCACTCCTACGAGCAGTACTTC. The chain uses TRBV4-1 and TRBJ2-7; weak D call: TRBD1 (6 bases). The CDR3 runs to 15 residues. In germline, CDR1 is MGHRA, CDR2 YSYEKL. V was pared by 1 base and J by 0 bases, with 10 bases between.

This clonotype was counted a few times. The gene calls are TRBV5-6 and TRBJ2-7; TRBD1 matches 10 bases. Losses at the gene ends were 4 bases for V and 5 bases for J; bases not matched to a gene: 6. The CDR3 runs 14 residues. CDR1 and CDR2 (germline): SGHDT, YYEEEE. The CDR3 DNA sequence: TGTGCCAGCAGCCTGGGACAGGGGATCGACGAGCAGTACTTC. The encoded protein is CASSLGQGIDEQYF. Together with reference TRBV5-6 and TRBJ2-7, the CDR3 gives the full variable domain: DAGVTQSPTHLIKTRGQQVTLRCSPKSGHDTVSWYQQALGQGPQFIFQYYEEEERQRGNFPDRFSGHQFPNYSSELNVNALLLGDSALYLCASSLGQGIDEQYFGPGTRLTVT.

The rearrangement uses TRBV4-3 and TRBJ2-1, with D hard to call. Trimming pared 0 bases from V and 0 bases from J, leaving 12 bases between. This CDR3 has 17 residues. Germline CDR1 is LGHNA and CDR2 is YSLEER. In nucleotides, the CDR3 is TGCGCCAGCAGCCAAGAAGTCGGCAGTAGCTCCTACAATGAGCAGTTCTTC. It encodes CASSQEVGSSSYNEQFF.